This entry lists 18 T cell receptor beta chains sequenced from one sample in a study of Graves' ophthalmopathy and Graves' hyperthyroidism. RNA served as the template for amplifying TCR beta CDR3 regions. HTBI primers were used in a first-round RT-PCR, which preceded a second-round multiplex PCR. MiXCR was run by TCRdb on the multiplex PCR reads, yielding one entry per CDR3 protein. The profile shows some 350,000 distinct CDR3 sequences, about a sixth of them singletons. The sample consisted of peripheral blood. All receptors come from an adult woman with stable Graves' hyperthyroidism.

This chain joins TRBV7-6 and TRBJ2-5; TRBD1 agrees at 7 bases. The CDR3 is made up of 15 amino acids. The V gene's germline CDR1 is SGHVS and CDR2 FNYEAQ. V trimming: 0 bases; J trimming: 4 bases; junction bases outside the gene matches: 5. CDR3 protein: CASSLAQGFGETQYF. CDR3 sequence (DNA): TGTGCCAGCAGCTTAGCACAGGGGTTCGGAGAGACCCAGTACTTC. Variable domain in full (rest from reference TRBV7-6 and TRBJ2-5): GAGVSQSPRYKVTKRGQDVALRCDPISGHVSLYWYRQALGQGPEFLTYFNYEAQQDKSGLPNDRFSAERPEGSISTLTIQRTEQRDSAMYRCASSLAQGFGETQYFGPGTRLLVL.

The rearrangement uses TRBV4-3 and TRBJ1-1; D is unclear. Germline assignment: CDR1 LGHNA and CDR2 YSLEER. This CDR3 has 18 residues. The germline V and J ends were trimmed by 4 bases and 1 base, with 22 bases remaining between them. The CDR3 DNA is TGCGCCAGCAGCCTAGGACTAGGCCAGCTCCTCTCGAACACTGAAGCTTTCTTT. This codes for CASSLGLGQLLSNTEAFF.

V and J are TRBV6-5 and TRBJ1-1; D possibly corresponds to TRBD1 (6 bases). Trimming removed 4 bases at V and 3 bases at J, with 12 bases between. This CDR3 comprises 14 residues. Germline CDR1 reads MNHEY; CDR2 reads SVGAGI. The CDR3 loop reads CASSLQGLDTEAFF. The CDR3, as DNA: TGTGCCAGCAGTTTACAGGGTCTGGACACTGAAGCTTTCTTT.

This clonotype was recorded many times. This chain links TRBV6-1 with TRBJ2-4; perhaps TRBD1 as D (5 bases). The germline V gene encodes CDR1 MNHNS and CDR2 SASEGT. V lost 3 bases and J 7 bases, leaving 13 bases between the germline ends. The length of the CDR3 is 14 residues. The CDR3 sequence is CASSDDREGNIQYF. The CDR3 bases are TGTGCCAGCAGTGATGACAGAGAAGGGAACATTCAGTACTTC.

J is TRBJ2-7 and V is TRBV5-1; 13 bases match TRBD2. This CDR3 region has 17 residues. CDR1 is SGHRS, CDR2 YFSETQ, per germline. The V and J ends lost 4 bases and 0 bases, in that order; junction bases with no gene match: 7. This CDR3 reads CASSTGTSGTSSYEQYF. The CDR3 DNA is TGCGCCAGCAGCACAGGGACTAGCGGGACCAGCTCCTACGAGCAGTACTTC.

Ten or more counts support this clonotype. V usage is TRBV11-2 and J usage is TRBJ2-4; no clear D. This CDR3 is built from 15 residues. Trimming shortened V by 1 base and J by 3 bases, and 10 bases separated the two germline ends. From germline, CDR1 is SGHAT and CDR2 FQNNGV. The CDR3 is CASSLGGVGKNIQYF. CDR3 sequence (DNA): TGTGCCAGCAGCTTAGGTGGAGTTGGCAAAAACATTCAGTACTTC.

This clonotype was picked up many times. The chain is built from TRBV30 and TRBJ2-5; 8 bases line up with TRBD2. The ends lost 0 bases at V and 2 bases at J; junction bases unmatched: 5. CDR1 and CDR2 from the germline V gene are GTSNPN and SVGIG (reference sequence). CDR3 length: 15 amino acids. CDR3 DNA sequence: TGTGCCTGGAGTGTGGAGCTAGCGGGTCAAGAGACCCAGTACTTC. Encoded protein: CAWSVELAGQETQYF.

In DNA form, the CDR3 reads TGTGCCTGGAGGGCTGGACAGGGGAAAAACGAGCAGTACTTC. Amino acids: CAWRAGQGKNEQYF. J is TRBJ2-7 and V is TRBV30; TRBD1 matches 9 bases. The CDR3 has 14 amino acids. Germline CDR1 is GTSNPN and CDR2 is SVGIG (reference sequence). With 3 bases clipped from V and 5 bases from J, the junction kept 8 bases outside the gene matches.

The chain combines TRBV30 with TRBJ1-1; 7 nucleotides line up with TRBD1. Per germline, CDR1 GTSNPN and CDR2 SVGIG (reference sequence). The CDR3 runs 17 residues. Trimming removed 5 bases from V and 6 bases from J; junction bases left unmatched: 21. CDR3 amino acids: CAWHHTGVAVLRPEAFF. The CDR3, as DNA: TGTGCCTGGCACCACACAGGGGTGGCGGTACTTCGCCCTGAAGCTTTCTTT.

This clonotype was recorded at least ten times. V is TRBV7-2 and J is TRBJ2-5; 9 nucleotides align to TRBD2. Unmatched junction bases numbered 7, after V lost 4 bases and J lost 1 base. In germline, CDR1 is SGHTA, CDR2 FQGNSA. This CDR3 spans 16 amino acids. CDR3 sequence (DNA): TGTGCCAGCAGCTCGTATGGGACTAGCTTCCAAGAGACCCAGTACTTC. This gives the protein CASSSYGTSFQETQYF.

This clonotype has at least ten counts. The chain joins TRBV28 to TRBJ2-5; 15 bases are a match to TRBD2. The V and J ends lost 5 bases and 4 bases, in that order; junction bases with no gene match: 5. Germline CDR1 and CDR2: MDHEN and SYDVKM. This CDR3 has 16 residues. DNA for the CDR3: TGTGCCAGCAGTCGGACTAGCGGGAGGGCCTCAGAGACCCAGTACTTC. Translation gives CASSRTSGRASETQYF. Full variable domain (missing parts from reference TRBV28 and TRBJ2-5): DVKVTQSSRYLVKRTGEKVFLECVQDMDHENMFWYRQDPGLGLRLIYFSYDVKMKEKGDIPEGYSVSREKKERFSLILESASTNQTSMYLCASSRTSGRASETQYFGPGTRLLVL.

This clonotype has ten or more counts. This rearrangement joins TRBV2 to TRBJ1-5; D unclear. With 6 bases removed from V and 3 bases from J, the gap between germline ends came to 9 bases. Germline loops: CDR1 SNHLY, CDR2 FYNNEI. The CDR3 runs to 13 residues. This CDR3 is CASRADFNQPQHF. The CDR3 DNA reads as TGTGCCAGCAGAGCGGACTTCAATCAGCCCCAGCATTTT.

This clonotype was counted ten times or more. The rearrangement links TRBV27 to TRBJ2-4, with 8 positions matching TRBD2. The CDR3 has 17 residues. CDR1 and CDR2 (germline): MNHEY, SMNVEV (reference sequence). J gave up 0 bases and V 4 bases, and 8 bases lay outside the gene matches. The CDR3 sequence is CASSSPTSGIAKNIQYF. Written as DNA, the CDR3 is TGTGCCAGCAGTTCCCCTACTAGCGGAATAGCCAAAAACATTCAGTACTTC.

The V gene is TRBV7-9, the J gene TRBJ1-2; unclear D gene. Germline V gene lookup returns CDR1 SEHNR and CDR2 FQNEAQ (reference sequence). V lost 4 bases and J lost 7, with 10 bases in between. The CDR3 totals 12 residues. The DNA of the CDR3 is TGTGCCAGCAGCTCCCCTCCTGGTGGCTACACCTTC. Protein: CASSSPPGGYTF.

This clonotype has ten or more counts. This chain links TRBV5-5 with TRBJ1-5; 7 bases align to TRBD1. The CDR3 extends over 15 amino acids. Germline CDR1 is SGHKS and CDR2 is YYEKEE (reference sequence). V was pared by 2 bases and J by 5 bases, with 7 bases of the junction left unmatched. Here the CDR3 reads CASSFGTGAHQPQHF. As DNA, the CDR3 is TGTGCCAGCAGCTTTGGAACAGGGGCTCATCAGCCCCAGCATTTT.

This clonotype was observed at least ten times. Written as DNA, the CDR3 is TGTGCCAGCCAAGCGGCGGAGATCTCCTACGAGCAGTACTTC. This translates into CASQAAEISYEQYF. This rearrangement joins TRBV6-2 or TRBV6-3 to TRBJ2-7; maybe TRBD2 (5 bases). This CDR3 has 14 residues. Germline lookup yields CDR1 MNHEY and CDR2 SVGEGT. V shed 8 bases and J shed 0 bases, with 14 bases lying between them.

The sample holds many counts of this clonotype. The gene calls are TRBV20-1 and TRBJ2-7; D is possibly TRBD1 (5 bases). This CDR3 region has 14 residues. V was pared by 6 bases and J by 0 bases, with 15 bases between. Looked up from germline, CDR1 is DFQATT and CDR2 is SNEGSKA (reference sequence). The CDR3 DNA follows: TGCAGTGCCCCGAACACAGGTCTCTCCTACGAGCAGTACTTC. Its protein is CSAPNTGLSYEQYF.

In its sample, this clonotype was seen many times. The rearrangement joins TRBV24-1 to TRBJ2-7, with 8 nucleotides matching TRBD1. CDR3 length: 13 amino acids. Germline V lookup: CDR1 KGHDR, CDR2 SFDVKD. J gave up 6 bases and V 4 bases, and 4 bases lay outside the gene matches. The CDR3, as DNA: TGTGCCACCAGTGACAGGACAGGGCTCGAGCAGTACTTC. Residues: CATSDRTGLEQYF.